The source of this T cell receptor beta chain is a study of T cell responses to AZD1222 COVID-19 vaccine (dated by TCRdb to the early 2020s). In the study overall: A total of 230 to 250 trial participants underwent TCR sequencing, of whom around 210 had received two doses of AZD1222 and 26 had received two doses of the MenACWY control vaccine. Trial participants were enrolled by age into subgroups of 18-55, 56-69 and 70-plus years, and around 150, 28 and 57 TCR-sequenced participants, respectively, were included in these subgroups.

About this clone: This receptor's antigen is unknown. The input lacks base qualities; no much larger clone sits a single base away.

The CDR3 regions of human TCRbeta chains were subjected to immunosequencing. In the authors' own workflow: TCRs in the repertoires were matched against a reference library of SARS-CoV-2-specific TCRs that had been generated with the MIRA antigen-specificity platform. Breadth was defined as the fraction of unique TCRs that were SARS-CoV-2-associated, and depth was defined as the fraction of total T cells that were SARS-CoV-2-associated. Using the MIRA data, every spike-specific TCR was mapped to the spike region that the TCR reacted to and assigned to either a CD4 or a CD8 class. Log10-transformed breadth and depth values were compared by one-way ANOVA with Sidak's multiple comparisons tests. Not all clones reach the TCRdb copy of this immuneACCESS table, which keeps in-frame sequences only. Checked studies attribute under half of the gap to unresolved V genes and leave the rest unexplained. V and J calls and clone size are as listed in that table; D and trimming were resolved from the DNA. Within this sample are about 64,000 clones, with around 90% of them counted one time only. The top ten clonotypes cover 6.3% of the sample.

What the authors observed across the whole study: In the small 56-69-year group, the increase in depth fell short of significance, most likely because of low power. Participants were mostly white British, with more females than males. The authors suggested clonal diversity may have been underestimated. After two AZD1222 doses, both the breadth and the depth of spike-specific TCRs were significantly higher than at day 0 and than in MenACWY recipients. Conclusions about previously exposed vaccinees were limited because only six AZD1222 recipients were SARS-CoV-2 seropositive at baseline. Reportedly, almost half of the unique spike-specific TCRs recognized epitopes lying outside the regions that are mutated in the B.1.351 and B.1.1.7 variants. The vaccine-associated CD4 TCRs covered the entire spike protein, and the dominant responses fell in regions 160-218 and 743-854. Because no day 14 peak-response samples were available, the repertoires could be characterized only after the peak T cell response.

Interpreted using the paper, the time point label stands for: about 28 days (+/-7) after the second vaccine dose. The sample's treatment or condition label is to be understood as: meningococcal conjugate vaccine given as trial control. Samples from vaccinated people were obtained from the UK trials COV001 and COV002, which included a single-blind randomized controlled phase 2/3 trial of AZD1222 (ChAdOx1 nCoV-19) in healthy adults. Trial participant PBMC samples were collected at day 0 and day 28 after the second dose for TCRbeta chain sequencing. Including the terminal cysteine and phenylalanine, the CDR3 comprises 15 residues. Just the 45-base CDR3 DNA is kept, in frame starting at base 1. The germline V gene yields MDHEN for CDR1 and SYDVKM for CDR2. V and J lose 2 bases and 6 bases, and a span of 13 bases separates them.

Sequencing used peripheral blood, obtained 28 days after the second dose of the MenACWY control vaccine. The TCR comes from an adult who received the MenACWY meningococcal vaccine as a control. The sequence is built from TRBV28 and TRBJ1-4, with the D gene too uncertain to name. Here the CDR3 is given as CASSLVGAGHEKLFF. The nucleotides read TGTGCCAGCAGTTTAGTGGGCGCCGGCCATGAAAAACTGTTTTTT.